The 9 T cell receptor beta chains below were found in one sample sequenced in a study of identifying expanded T cells in peripheral blood. Data came from immunoSEQ multiplex PCR; TCRdb stores just in-frame clones and leaves some out. Of tens of thousands of clones in the sample, more than 75% are singletons; the top ten hold under 20%. The sequenced sample consisted of blood. These receptors all stem from a person aged 18 to 70 in good health.

The chain couples TRBV6-4 to TRBJ2-2, with D unclear. V shed 0 bases and J shed 3 bases, with 5 bases lying between them. CDR3 length: 14 residues. The germline CDR1 and CDR2 sequences are MRHNA and SNTAGT. The CDR3, as DNA: TGTGCCAGCAGTGACTCACAAGACACCGGGGAGCTGTTTTTT. This codes for CASSDSQDTGELFF.

This rearrangement joins TRBV28 to TRBJ1-4; D may be TRBD1 (6 bases). With 5 bases removed from V and 0 bases from J, the gap between germline ends came to 10 bases. This CDR3 spans 15 amino acids. Germline CDR1 is MDHEN and CDR2 is SYDVKM. The CDR3: CASSRQVATNEKLFF. CDR3 in DNA: TGTGCCAGCAGTCGACAGGTTGCAACTAATGAAAAACTGTTTTTT.

The chain employs TRBV5-6 and TRBJ2-5; D is unresolved. Deletions cut 4 bases from V and 1 base from J, with 8 bases between. The V gene's germline CDR1 is SGHDT and CDR2 YYEEEE. The CDR3 is made up of 13 amino acids. The CDR3 is CASSKDSQETQYF. CDR3 sequence (DNA): TGTGCCAGCAGCAAAGATTCCCAAGAGACCCAGTACTTC.

This clone was observed a few times. The V gene is TRBV18, the J gene TRBJ1-5; tentative D call: TRBD1 (6 bases). The CDR3 has 13 residues. Germline CDR1 reads KGHSH; CDR2 reads LQKENI. In DNA form, the CDR3 reads TGTGCTACAGGGAATATCGGCAATCAGCCCCAGCATTTT. It yields the protein CATGNIGNQPQHF.

This clone was detected once. V gene TRBV29-1 combines with J gene TRBJ2-1, with D perhaps TRBD1 (7 bases). Germline-derived CDR1 and CDR2 are SQVTM and ANQGSEA. Between the trimmed V and J ends, which lost 5 bases and 0 bases, there was a span of 11 bases. The CDR3 extends over 14 amino acids. As DNA, the CDR3 is TGCAGCGTTATCAGGGGGGTCTCCTACAATGAGCAGTTCTTC. It yields the protein CSVIRGVSYNEQFF.

The chain links TRBV5-1 to TRBJ2-2; TRBD2 matches 12 bases. Per germline, CDR1 SGHRS and CDR2 YFSETQ. V was pared by 3 bases and J by 8 bases, with 8 bases of the junction left unmatched. CDR3 length equals 16 residues. CDR3 sequence (DNA): TGCGCCAGCAGCTCCCTCCCTGGACTAGCGGGGGGGGAGCTGTTTTTT. Translated: CASSSLPGLAGGELFF.

The sample holds many counts of this clone. The chain couples TRBV4-2 to TRBJ2-3, with TRBD2 identical over 9 bases. The V gene end was trimmed by 4 bases and the J gene end by 9 bases; junction bases not matched to a gene: 14. Germline lookup yields CDR1 LGHNA and CDR2 YNFKEQ. The CDR3 spans 16 residues. As DNA, the CDR3 is TGTGCCAGCAGCCCCGACGGCGGGCTAGCGGGAATGACGCAGTATTTT. Encoded protein: CASSPDGGLAGMTQYF.

The J gene is TRBJ1-5, the V gene TRBV6-1, with D possibly matching TRBD1 (5 bases). The CDR3 consists of 15 residues. Trimming cost V 3 bases and J 5 bases, with 14 bases left between them. Germline V CDR1 and CDR2: MNHNS, SASEGT. CDR3 region: CASSDQPTAHQPQHF. DNA for the CDR3: TGTGCCAGCAGTGACCAACCGACAGCGCATCAGCCCCAGCATTTT.

The genes are TRBV7-8 and TRBJ1-5, with 9 bases lining up with TRBD1. CDR1 is SGHVS, CDR2 FQNEAQ, per germline. With V trimmed by 5 bases and J by 4 bases, 3 bases remained unmatched. This CDR3 is built from 14 residues. The CDR3 nucleotides read TGTGCCAGCAGCCAGGGACAGGGAAATCAGCCCCAGCATTTT. This gives the protein CASSQGQGNQPQHF. The full variable domain, rest sourced from reference TRBV7-8 and TRBJ1-5, is GAGVSQSPRYKVAKRGQDVALRCDPISGHVSLFWYQQALGQGPEFLTYFQNEAQLDKSGLPSDRFFAERPEGSVSTLKIQRTQQEDSAVYLCASSQGQGNQPQHFGDGTRLSIL.